This T cell receptor (beta chain) was identified in a study of cytomegalovirus exposure and HLA in healthy donors. Germline lookup yields CDR1 MDHEN and CDR2 SYDVKM. V shed 0 bases and J 2 bases; nucleotides not matched to a gene: 1. The CDR3 has 15 amino acids. PCR primers comprised 60 Vbeta and 13 Jbeta primers. The table came from immunoSEQ multiplex PCR; TCRdb's copy has only in-frame clones and leaves some out. The sample consists of tens of thousands of clones, 82% of them appearing once. The TCR was taken from a man aged 45 to 65 in good health and CMV-seronegative. The rearrangement joins TRBV28 to TRBJ1-3, with 7 bases identical to TRBD1. The sequencing sample was made of PBMCs. CDR3 sequence reads: CASSLWTGTGNTIYF. In nucleotides, the CDR3 is TGTGCCAGCAGTTTATGGACAGGGACTGGAAACACCATATATTTT.